One sample yielded the 8 T cell receptor beta chains listed below, sequenced in a study of beta chain features in type 1 diabetes. Findings and caveats of the study: For Type 1 diabetes patients, all four CD4+ subsets carried TCRB CDR3s that were moderately but significantly shorter.

These receptors are not linked to any known antigen. Expressed TCRB transcripts were sequenced because the entire RNA isolate underwent reverse transcription. TCRdb's copy holds only in-frame clones and misses some; the assay was immunoSEQ multiplex PCR. Among hundreds of thousands of clones listed, around an eighth were seen once. Sequencing was done on a sample of naive CD4+ T cells from blood. These receptor sequences come from a man in his late teens or twenties with type 1 diabetes.

This clone has only a few counts. The chain has TRBV18 and TRBJ1-4; 7 nucleotides align to TRBD1. Looked up from germline, CDR1 is KGHSH and CDR2 is LQKENI. The CDR3 runs 13 residues. Losses at the gene ends were 3 bases for V and 8 bases for J; bases not matched to a gene: 3. The CDR3 region is CASSPDREEKLFF. In nucleotides, the CDR3 is TGTGCCAGCTCACCCGACAGGGAAGAAAAACTGTTTTTT.

The chain employs TRBV30 and TRBJ1-5, with D perhaps TRBD1 (5 bases). V dropped 7 bases and J dropped 2 bases, with 12 bases sitting between them. The CDR3 loop spans 13 amino acids. Germline lookup yields CDR1 GTSNPN and CDR2 SVGIG (reference sequence). The CDR3 sequence is CAFTGGGNQPQHF. CDR3 nucleotide sequence: TGTGCCTTTACGGGGGGAGGCAATCAGCCCCAGCATTTT.

A few counts support this clone. The chain is built from TRBV30 and TRBJ1-1; 11 nucleotides match TRBD1. V lost 0 bases to trimming and J lost 3 bases; unmatched junction nucleotides: 9. Germline V lookup: CDR1 GTSNPN, CDR2 SVGIG (reference sequence). This CDR3 region has 17 residues. CDR3 in DNA: TGTGCCTGGAGTGTATCGCGGACAGGGGGCGCGGACACTGAAGCTTTCTTT. This encodes CAWSVSRTGGADTEAFF.

This clone was counted only a few times. The chain uses TRBV6-5 and TRBJ2-6; D ambiguous. CDR3 length equals 14 residues. With 6 bases removed from V and 0 bases from J, the gap between germline ends came to 6 bases. Germline loops: CDR1 MNHEY, CDR2 SVGAGI. DNA for the CDR3: TGTGCCAGCAGAGAGTTCTCTGGGGCCAACGTCCTGACTTTC. Residues: CASREFSGANVLTF.

This sequence joins TRBV4-1 and TRBJ1-2, with a weak D call TRBD1 (5 bases). The CDR3 covers 14 residues. V was trimmed by 1 base and J by 8 bases, leaving 14 bases between them. Germline V gene data show CDR1 as MGHRA and CDR2 as YSYEKL. The CDR3 region is CASSQGTRAYGYTF. The CDR3 DNA reads as TGCGCCAGCAGCCAAGGGACCAGGGCATACGGCTACACCTTC.

J is TRBJ2-2 and V is TRBV7-9, with D possibly being TRBD2 (7 bases). The CDR3 is 15 amino acids. V was pared by 7 bases and J by 4 bases, with 16 bases between. Germline values: CDR1 SEHNR, CDR2 FQNEAQ (reference sequence). DNA of the CDR3: TGTGCCAGCACCCTGGCGGGGGCCACCACCGGGGAGCTGTTTTTT. Protein product: CASTLAGATTGELFF.

This clone came up a few times. The chain has TRBV28 and TRBJ2-1; 7 bases agree with TRBD2. CDR1 is MDHEN and CDR2 is SYDVKM in the germline V gene. V shed 2 bases, J shed 0 bases, and the junction held 1 base outside the gene matches. There are 15 residues in the CDR3. Here the CDR3 DNA reads TGTGCCAGCAGTTTAATAGCGGGCTCCTACAATGAGCAGTTCTTC. Translating it yields CASSLIAGSYNEQFF.

This clone was seen only a few times. V is TRBV4-1 and J is TRBJ1-5, with D maybe TRBD1 (5 bases). This CDR3 has 15 amino acids. Germline V CDR1 and CDR2: MGHRA, YSYEKL. The V gene lost 4 bases and the J gene lost 3 bases, with 13 bases spanning the gap. The CDR3 region is CASSRTGTYNQPQHF. The CDR3 coding sequence is TGCGCCAGCAGCCGCACCGGGACCTACAATCAGCCCCAGCATTTT.